This TCR beta chain was retrieved from a study of beta chain features in type 1 diabetes. Points from the study as a whole: In the patient group, naive, central memory and Treg TCRB repertoires seemed more alike than in the healthy donor group.

Expressed TCRB transcripts were sequenced after all isolated RNA was converted to cDNA. Some clones are missing from TCRdb's copy, which holds only in-frame ones; the method was immunoSEQ multiplex PCR. The sample holds approximately 340,000 clones, about 14% seen once. V lost 4 bases to trimming and J lost 3 bases; unmatched junction nucleotides: 9. Germline CDR1 is SGHRS and CDR2 is YFSETQ. This CDR3 has 15 residues. CD4+ naive, central memory, regulatory and stem cell-like memory subsets were isolated by sorting on CD45RO/CCR7/CD25/CD127/CD95/CD27. This clone has just a few counts. What it recognizes is unknown.

Sample: naive CD4+ T cells from blood. The sequence was collected from a woman under 30 in good health. The genes are TRBV5-1 and TRBJ2-5, with 7 bases fitting TRBD1. The CDR3 DNA is TGCGCCAGCAGCCAAGCCCCCGGGACAGAAGAGACCCAGTACTTC. It codes for CASSQAPGTEETQYF.